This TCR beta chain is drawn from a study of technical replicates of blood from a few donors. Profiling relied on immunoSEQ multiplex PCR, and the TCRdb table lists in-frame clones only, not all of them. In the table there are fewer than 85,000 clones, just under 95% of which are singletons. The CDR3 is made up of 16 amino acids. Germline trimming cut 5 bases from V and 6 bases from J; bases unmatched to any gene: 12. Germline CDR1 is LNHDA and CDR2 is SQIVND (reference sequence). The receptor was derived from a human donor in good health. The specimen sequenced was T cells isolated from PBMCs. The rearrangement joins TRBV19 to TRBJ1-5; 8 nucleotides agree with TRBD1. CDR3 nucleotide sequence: TGTGCCAGTAGTCCACCCGACAGGGGCAGGGGTCAGCCCCAGCATTTT. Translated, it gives CASSPPDRGRGQPQHF.